One and the same sample provided the 7 T cell receptor beta chains below, sequenced in a study of T cell repertoires in ileal Crohn's disease. This table comes from immunoSEQ multiplex PCR, and its TCRdb copy is limited to in-frame clones, with some not included. The sample shows some 16,000 clones, roughly 91% of them seen only once. Sample: ileal tissue. The receptors originated from an adult with Crohn's disease.

The rearrangement joins TRBV6-5 to TRBJ2-7; 9 nucleotides agree with TRBD1. Germline trimming cut 5 bases from V and 0 bases from J; bases unmatched to any gene: 5. There are 15 residues in the CDR3. In germline, CDR1 is MNHEY, CDR2 SVGAGI. Here the CDR3 DNA reads TGTGCCAGCAGTCCAGGGACAGGGAGCTCCTACGAGCAGTACTTC. Encoded protein: CASSPGTGSSYEQYF.

V is TRBV19 and J is TRBJ1-2; tentative D call: TRBD1 (6 bases). Germline loops: CDR1 LNHDA, CDR2 SQIVND (reference sequence). Trimming removed 6 bases from V and 4 bases from J, with 21 bases in between. The CDR3 has 16 residues. CDR3 amino acids: CASSEAPWTASYGYTF. CDR3 coding DNA: TGTGCCAGTAGCGAAGCCCCATGGACAGCCTCCTATGGCTACACCTTC.

This chain connects TRBV9 to TRBJ1-6; D ambiguous. Trimming took off 0 bases at V and 7 bases at J, with 8 bases between the two ends. The CDR3 loop spans 14 amino acids. The germline CDR1 and CDR2 sequences are SGDLS and YYNGEE. The CDR3 DNA sequence: TGTGCCAGCAGCGTAGGAGGGCAGAATTCACCCCTCCACTTT. It yields the protein CASSVGGQNSPLHF.

The V call is TRBV27, the J call TRBJ2-1, with TRBD2 matching over 14 bases. CDR1 is MNHEY and CDR2 is SMNVEV in the germline V gene (reference sequence). The CDR3 has 16 amino acids. With 6 bases clipped from V and 12 bases from J, the junction kept 13 bases outside the gene matches. The CDR3 DNA reads TGTGCCAGCAGGCGAGGACCCGGGACTAGCGGGGGAGGGCAGTTCTTC. Amino acid sequence: CASRRGPGTSGGGQFF.

The genes are TRBV6-5 and TRBJ2-1; D is possibly TRBD1 (5 bases). Looked up from germline, CDR1 is MNHEY and CDR2 is SVGAGI. V was clipped by 2 bases and J by 6 bases, with 11 bases between them. The CDR3 is 14 residues long. The CDR3 bases are TGTGCCAGCAGTTACGCCACAGGCTTCAATGAGCAGTTCTTC. Amino acids: CASSYATGFNEQFF.

The chain is built from TRBV6-5 and TRBJ1-2; the D gene is possibly TRBD1 (6 bases). The V and J ends lost 6 bases and 3 bases respectively, with 14 bases between them. CDR3 length: 14 amino acids. From germline, CDR1 is MNHEY and CDR2 SVGAGI. The CDR3 region is CASRAFGGDYGYTF. CDR3 bases: TGTGCCAGCAGGGCATTTGGGGGCGACTATGGCTACACCTTC.

This sequence joins TRBV30 and TRBJ2-6; 8 nucleotides agree with TRBD1. Germline values: CDR1 GTSNPN, CDR2 SVGIG (reference sequence). With 0 bases clipped from V and 4 bases from J, the junction kept 11 bases outside the gene matches. The CDR3 sequence is 18 residues long. For the CDR3, the DNA is TGTGCCTGGAGTGTACAGGGCAGGGGGCAGGTGGGGGCCAACGTCCTGACTTTC. It translates to CAWSVQGRGQVGANVLTF.